This record covers a single T cell receptor beta chain. Its antigen is currently unknown. V shed 2 bases, J shed 4 bases, and the junction held 12 bases outside the gene matches. CDR3 size: 19 residues. Germline CDR1 and CDR2: MNHEY and SVGAGI. This entry belongs to a study of CD8 T cells in Susac syndrome. Whole-study findings and limits: By the study's own acknowledgment, its TCR sequencing and HLA analysis included relatively few individuals.

The RNA, about 0.45 to 1 ug, was put through reverse transcription using random hexamers. Amplification of TCR beta CDR3 spanned 54 Vbeta and 13 Jbeta via immunoSEQ multiplex PCR. Via MiXCR, TCRdb re-called the immunoSEQ multiplex PCR reads, giving one row per CDR3 protein. The sample consists of about 200,000 distinct CDR3 sequences, 93% of them appearing once. Peripheral blood CD8+ and CD4+ T cells were profiled by TCR beta sequencing. Isolation of CD8+ and CD4+ T cells was performed negatively, whereas enrichment of TEMRA cells was done by FACS. Sequenced sample: CD4+ T cells from PBMCs. The chain combines TRBV6-5 with TRBJ2-6; TRBD1 matches 9 bases. This clonotype originated in a human donor in good health. CDR3 nucleotides: TGTGCCAGCAGTTACCCCGTAGGGACAGGGTCTGCAGGGGCCAACGTCCTGACTTTC. This codes for CASSYPVGTGSAGANVLTF.